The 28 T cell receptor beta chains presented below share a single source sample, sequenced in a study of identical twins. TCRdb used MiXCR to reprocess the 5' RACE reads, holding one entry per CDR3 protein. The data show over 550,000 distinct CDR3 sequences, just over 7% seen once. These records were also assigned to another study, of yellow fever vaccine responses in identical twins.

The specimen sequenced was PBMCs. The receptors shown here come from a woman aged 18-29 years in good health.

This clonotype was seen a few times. For the CDR3, the DNA is TGCAGCGTTGAATTTGGGGAGACCGGGGAGCTGTTTTTT. The encoded protein is CSVEFGETGELFF. This chain connects TRBV29-1 to TRBJ2-2; D is perhaps TRBD2 (5 bases). The CDR3 totals 13 residues. The V gene lost 2 bases and the J gene lost 5 bases, with 9 bases spanning the gap. CDR1 and CDR2 from the germline V gene are SQVTM and ANQGSEA.

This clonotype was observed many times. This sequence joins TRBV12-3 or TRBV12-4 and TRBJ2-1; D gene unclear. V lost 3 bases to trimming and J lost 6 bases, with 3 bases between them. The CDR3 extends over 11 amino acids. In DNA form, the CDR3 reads TGTGCCAGCAGTTTCATCAATGAGCAGTTCTTC. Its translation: CASSFINEQFF.

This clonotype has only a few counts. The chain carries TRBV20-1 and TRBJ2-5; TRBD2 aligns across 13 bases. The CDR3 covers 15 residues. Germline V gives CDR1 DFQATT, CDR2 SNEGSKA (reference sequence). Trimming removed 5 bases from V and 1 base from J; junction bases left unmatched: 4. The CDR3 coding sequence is TGCAGTGCTGAGGGACTAGCGGGATTCCAAGAGACCCAGTACTTC. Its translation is CSAEGLAGFQETQYF.

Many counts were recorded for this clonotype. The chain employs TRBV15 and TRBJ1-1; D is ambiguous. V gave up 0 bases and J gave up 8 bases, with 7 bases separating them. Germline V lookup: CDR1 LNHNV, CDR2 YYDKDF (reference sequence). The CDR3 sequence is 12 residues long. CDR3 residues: CATSRDLGEAFF. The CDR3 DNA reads TGTGCCACCAGCAGAGATCTAGGAGAAGCTTTCTTT.

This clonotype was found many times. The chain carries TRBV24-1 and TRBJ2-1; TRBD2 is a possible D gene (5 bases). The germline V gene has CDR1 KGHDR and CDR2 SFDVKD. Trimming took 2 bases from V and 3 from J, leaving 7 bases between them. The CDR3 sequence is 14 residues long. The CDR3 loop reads CATSDSGNYNEQFF. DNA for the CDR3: TGTGCCACCAGTGATTCCGGGAACTACAATGAGCAGTTCTTC.

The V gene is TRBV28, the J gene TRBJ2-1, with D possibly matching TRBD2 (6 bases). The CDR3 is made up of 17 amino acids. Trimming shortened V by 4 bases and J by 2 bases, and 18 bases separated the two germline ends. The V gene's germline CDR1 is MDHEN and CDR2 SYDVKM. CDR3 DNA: TGTGCCAGCAGTTCAACCTCCGGGACTGGTACCTACAATGAGCAGTTCTTC. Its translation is CASSSTSGTGTYNEQFF. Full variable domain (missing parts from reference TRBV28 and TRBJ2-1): DVKVTQSSRYLVKRTGEKVFLECVQDMDHENMFWYRQDPGLGLRLIYFSYDVKMKEKGDIPEGYSVSREKKERFSLILESASTNQTSMYLCASSSTSGTGTYNEQFFGPGTRLTVL.

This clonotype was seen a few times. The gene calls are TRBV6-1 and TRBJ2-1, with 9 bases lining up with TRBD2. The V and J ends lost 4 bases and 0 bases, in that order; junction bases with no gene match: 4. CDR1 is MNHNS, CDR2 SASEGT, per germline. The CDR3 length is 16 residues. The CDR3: CASSGNSGSSYNEQFF. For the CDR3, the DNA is TGTGCCAGCAGTGGGAATAGCGGGAGCTCCTACAATGAGCAGTTCTTC.

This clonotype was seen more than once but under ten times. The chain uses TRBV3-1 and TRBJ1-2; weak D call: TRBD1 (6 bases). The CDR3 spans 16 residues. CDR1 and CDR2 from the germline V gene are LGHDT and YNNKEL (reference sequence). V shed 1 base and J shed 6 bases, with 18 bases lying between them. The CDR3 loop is CASSQVGGGRMNGYTF. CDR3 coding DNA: TGTGCCAGCAGCCAAGTCGGCGGGGGGCGCATGAATGGCTACACCTTC.

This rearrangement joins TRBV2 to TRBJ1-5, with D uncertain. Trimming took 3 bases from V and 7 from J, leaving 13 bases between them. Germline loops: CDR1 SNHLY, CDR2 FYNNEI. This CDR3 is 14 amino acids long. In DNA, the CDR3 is TGTGCCAGCAGTGAGGGGTTTCTCAAACAGCCCCAGCATTTT. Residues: CASSEGFLKQPQHF.

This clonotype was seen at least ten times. CDR3 nucleotides: TGTGCCAGCAGCCAAGGACAGGGTCACTATGGCTACACCTTC. It encodes CASSQGQGHYGYTF. The gene calls are TRBV3-1 and TRBJ1-2, with 7 bases matching TRBD1. The CDR3 has 14 residues. CDR1 LGHDT and CDR2 YNNKEL come from the germline V gene (reference sequence). J lost 3 bases, V lost 1 base, and 2 bases had no gene match.

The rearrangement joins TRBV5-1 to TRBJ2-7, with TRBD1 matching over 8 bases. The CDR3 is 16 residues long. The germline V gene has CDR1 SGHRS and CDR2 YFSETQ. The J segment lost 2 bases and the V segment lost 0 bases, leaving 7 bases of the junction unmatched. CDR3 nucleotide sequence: TGCGCCAGCAGCTTGGATGGACAGGGTCGGGCCTACGAGCAGTACTTC. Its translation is CASSLDGQGRAYEQYF.

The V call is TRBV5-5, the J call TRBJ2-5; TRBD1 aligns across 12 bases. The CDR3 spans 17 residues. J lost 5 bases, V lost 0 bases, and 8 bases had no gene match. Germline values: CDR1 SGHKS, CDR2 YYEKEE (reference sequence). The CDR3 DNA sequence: TGTGCCAGCAGCTTGGAGGGACAGGGGGCATTTTGGGAGACCCAGTACTTC. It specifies CASSLEGQGAFWETQYF. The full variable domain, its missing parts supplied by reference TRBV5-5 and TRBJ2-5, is DAGVTQSPTHLIKTRGQQVTLRCSPISGHKSVSWYQQVLGQGPQFIFQYYEKEERGRGNFPDRFSARQFPNYSSELNVNALLLGDSALYLCASSLEGQGAFWETQYFGPGTRLLVL.

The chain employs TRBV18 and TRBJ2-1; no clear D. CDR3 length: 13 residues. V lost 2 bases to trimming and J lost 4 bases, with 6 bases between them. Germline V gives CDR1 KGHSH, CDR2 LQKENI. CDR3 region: CASSPEAYNEQFF. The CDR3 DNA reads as TGTGCCAGCTCACCAGAGGCGTACAATGAGCAGTTCTTC.

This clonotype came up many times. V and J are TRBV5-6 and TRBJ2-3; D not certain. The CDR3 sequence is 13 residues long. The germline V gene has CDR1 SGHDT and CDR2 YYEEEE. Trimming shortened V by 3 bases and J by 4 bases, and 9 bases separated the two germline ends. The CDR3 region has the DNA TGTGCCAGCAGCTCAAATTTCGCAGATACGCAGTATTTT. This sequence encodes CASSSNFADTQYF.

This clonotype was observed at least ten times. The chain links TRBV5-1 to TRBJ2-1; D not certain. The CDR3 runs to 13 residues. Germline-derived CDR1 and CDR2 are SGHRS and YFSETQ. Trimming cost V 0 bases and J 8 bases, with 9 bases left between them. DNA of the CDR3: TGCGCCAGCAGCTTGGTAGCATTCGATGAGCAGTTCTTC. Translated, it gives CASSLVAFDEQFF. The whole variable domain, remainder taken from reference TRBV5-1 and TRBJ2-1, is KAGVTQTPRYLIKTRGQQVTLSCSPISGHRSVSWYQQTPGQGLQFLFEYFSETQRNKGNFPGRFSGRQFSNSRSEMNVSTLELGDSALYLCASSLVAFDEQFFGPGTRLTVL.

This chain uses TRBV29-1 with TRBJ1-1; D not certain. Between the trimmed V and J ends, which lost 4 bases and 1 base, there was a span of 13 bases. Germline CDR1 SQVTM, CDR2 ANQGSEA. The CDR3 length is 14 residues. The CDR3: CSVGSPEGNTEAFF. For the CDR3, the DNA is TGCAGCGTTGGCTCCCCAGAGGGGAACACTGAAGCTTTCTTT.

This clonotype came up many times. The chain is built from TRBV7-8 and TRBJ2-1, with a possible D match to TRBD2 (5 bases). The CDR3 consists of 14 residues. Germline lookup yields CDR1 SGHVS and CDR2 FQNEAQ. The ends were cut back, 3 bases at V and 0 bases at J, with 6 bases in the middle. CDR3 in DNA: TGTGCCAGCAGCTTCCTAGCCTCCTACAATGAGCAGTTCTTC. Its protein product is CASSFLASYNEQFF.

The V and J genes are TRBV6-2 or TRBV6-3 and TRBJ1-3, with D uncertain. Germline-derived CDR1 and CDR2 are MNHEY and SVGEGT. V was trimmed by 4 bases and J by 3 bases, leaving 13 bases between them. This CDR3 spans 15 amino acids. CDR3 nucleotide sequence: TGTGCCAGCAGTTCCCTGCTCGATTATGGAAACACCATATATTTT. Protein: CASSSLLDYGNTIYF.

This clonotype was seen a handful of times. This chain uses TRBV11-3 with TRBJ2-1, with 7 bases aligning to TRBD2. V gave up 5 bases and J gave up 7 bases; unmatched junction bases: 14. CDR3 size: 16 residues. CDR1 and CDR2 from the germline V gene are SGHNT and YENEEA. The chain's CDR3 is CASSTQVAGVNNEQFF. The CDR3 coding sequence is TGTGCCAGCAGCACCCAGGTGGCGGGAGTGAATAATGAGCAGTTCTTC.

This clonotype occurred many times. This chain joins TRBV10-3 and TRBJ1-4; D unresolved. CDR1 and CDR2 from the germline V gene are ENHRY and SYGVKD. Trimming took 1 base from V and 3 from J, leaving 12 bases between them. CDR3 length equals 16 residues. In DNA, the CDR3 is TGTGCCATCAGTGAGTACGCGCTTCAGGCTAATGAAAAACTGTTTTTT. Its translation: CAISEYALQANEKLFF.

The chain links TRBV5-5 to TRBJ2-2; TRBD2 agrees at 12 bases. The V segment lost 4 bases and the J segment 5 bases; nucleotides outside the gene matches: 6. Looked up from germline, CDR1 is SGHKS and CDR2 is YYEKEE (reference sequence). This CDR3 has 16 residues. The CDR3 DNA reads TGTGCCAGCAGCCTATCTAGCGGGGGGGCAACCGGGGAGCTGTTTTTT. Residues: CASSLSSGGATGELFF.

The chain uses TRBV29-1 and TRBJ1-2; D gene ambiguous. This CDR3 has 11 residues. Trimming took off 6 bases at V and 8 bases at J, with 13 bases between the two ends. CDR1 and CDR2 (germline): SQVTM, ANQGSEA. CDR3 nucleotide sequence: TGCAGCGTCCTTCTTAGGGCGGGCTACACCTTC. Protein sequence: CSVLLRAGYTF. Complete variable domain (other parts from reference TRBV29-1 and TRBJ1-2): SAVISQKPSRDICQRGTSLTIQCQVDSQVTMMFWYRQQPGQSLTLIATANQGSEATYESGFVIDKFPISRPNLTFSTLTVSNMSPEDSSIYLCSVLLRAGYTFGSGTRLTVV.

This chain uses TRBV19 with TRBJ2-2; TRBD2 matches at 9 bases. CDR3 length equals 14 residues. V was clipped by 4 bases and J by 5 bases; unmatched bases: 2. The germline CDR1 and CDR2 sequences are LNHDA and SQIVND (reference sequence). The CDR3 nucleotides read TGTGCCAGTAGTAGACTAGCGGATACCGGGGAGCTGTTTTTT. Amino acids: CASSRLADTGELFF.

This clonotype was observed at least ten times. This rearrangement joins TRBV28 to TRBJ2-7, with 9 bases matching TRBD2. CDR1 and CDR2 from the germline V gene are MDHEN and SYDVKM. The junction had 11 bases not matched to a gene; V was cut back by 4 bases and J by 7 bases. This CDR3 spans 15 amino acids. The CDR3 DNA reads TGTGCCAGCAGTTCGTGGTTAGCGGGAGTTGGGGAGCAGTACTTC. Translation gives CASSSWLAGVGEQYF.

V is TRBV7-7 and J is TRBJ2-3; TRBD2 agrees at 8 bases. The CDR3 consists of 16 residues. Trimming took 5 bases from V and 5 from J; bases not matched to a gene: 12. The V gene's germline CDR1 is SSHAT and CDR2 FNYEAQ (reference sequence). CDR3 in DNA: TGTGCCAGCAGCGCGAATCTTGGGCGGGGGGAAGATACGCAGTATTTT. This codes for CASSANLGRGEDTQYF.

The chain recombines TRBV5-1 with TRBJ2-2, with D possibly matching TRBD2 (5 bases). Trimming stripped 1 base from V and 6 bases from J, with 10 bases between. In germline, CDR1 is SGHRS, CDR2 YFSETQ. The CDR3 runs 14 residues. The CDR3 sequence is CASSLTERAGELFF. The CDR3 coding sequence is TGCGCCAGCAGCTTGACCGAGAGGGCCGGGGAGCTGTTTTTT.

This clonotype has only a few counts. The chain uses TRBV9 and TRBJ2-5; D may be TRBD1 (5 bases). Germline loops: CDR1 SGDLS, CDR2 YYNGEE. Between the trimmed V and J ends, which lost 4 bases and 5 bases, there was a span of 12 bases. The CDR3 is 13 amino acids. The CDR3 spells CASSKGLSETQYF. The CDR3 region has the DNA TGTGCCAGCAGCAAGGGGTTATCCGAGACCCAGTACTTC.

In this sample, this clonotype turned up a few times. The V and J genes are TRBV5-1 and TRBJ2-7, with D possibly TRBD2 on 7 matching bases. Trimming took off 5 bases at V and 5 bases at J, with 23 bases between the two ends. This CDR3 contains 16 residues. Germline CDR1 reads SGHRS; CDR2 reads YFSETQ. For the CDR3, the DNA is TGCGCCAGCAGTTTTTTATACGGGGGCGCGGGGGACGAGCAGTACTTC. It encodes CASSFLYGGAGDEQYF.